This T cell receptor (beta chain) was sequenced during a study of T cell responses to AZD1222 COVID-19 vaccine. Note on this clone: No antigen is known for it.

Whole-study findings and limits: Dominant CD4 TCR responses targeted spike regions 160-218 and 743-854. Nearly half of spike-specific TCRs reportedly target variant regions that are unmutated in the B.1.351 and B.1.1.7 variants.

Produced via immunoSEQ multiplex PCR; TCRdb's table is partial and in-frame only. The table shows about 110,000 clones, with around 82% occurring only once. Trimming stripped 1 base from V and 7 bases from J, with 13 bases between. The germline V gene has CDR1 MNHEY and CDR2 SVGEGT. The CDR3 has 14 residues. The chain carries TRBV6-2 or TRBV6-3 and TRBJ1-2; tentatively, D is TRBD1 (5 bases). This TCR came from an adult in good health. The sequences come from peripheral blood, collected on day 0 of AZD1222 vaccination. CDR3 residues: CASSYYGTQAGYTF. CDR3 DNA sequence: TGTGCCAGCAGTTACTACGGGACGCAGGCTGGCTACACCTTC.